This T cell receptor beta chain was sequenced in a study of molecular identifiers for immune sequencing clone quantification. The study, taken as a whole, reports: Spike-in Jurkat TCR RNA from a single cell reportedly registered among about 1 million naive cells. In naive cells, clones above 20 RNA copies held under 1% of molecules, whereas in effector cells they held over 99%.

This clonotype was recorded at least ten times. The antigen remains unidentified. The authors built bulk TCR libraries by previously described methods with listed TCR primers. One entry per CDR3 protein, called by TCRdb with MiXCR from the PCR reads. Among hundreds of thousands of distinct CDR3 sequences, 20% were seen once, and the ten largest hold roughly 0.83%. The germline gives CDR1 MNHEY, CDR2 SVGEGT. Deletions cut 11 bases from V and 0 bases from J, with 13 bases between. There are 14 residues in the CDR3. A CD8+CD4-CCR7+CD45RA+ gate was used to sort naive CD8 T cells. The V gene is TRBV6-2 or TRBV6-3, the J gene TRBJ2-2; D is unclear. Sequences were obtained from naive CD8+ T cells from blood, with Jurkat cell RNA spiked in. The subset denotes: FACS-sorted CD8+CD4-CCR7+CD45RA+ naive T cells. The receptor's source is a human donor in good health. Some libraries in this study had Jurkat cell RNA spiked in. CDR3 DNA: TGTGCCCGTCGCAGCCGAACGAACACCGGGGAGCTGTTTTTT. It yields the protein CARRSRTNTGELFF.